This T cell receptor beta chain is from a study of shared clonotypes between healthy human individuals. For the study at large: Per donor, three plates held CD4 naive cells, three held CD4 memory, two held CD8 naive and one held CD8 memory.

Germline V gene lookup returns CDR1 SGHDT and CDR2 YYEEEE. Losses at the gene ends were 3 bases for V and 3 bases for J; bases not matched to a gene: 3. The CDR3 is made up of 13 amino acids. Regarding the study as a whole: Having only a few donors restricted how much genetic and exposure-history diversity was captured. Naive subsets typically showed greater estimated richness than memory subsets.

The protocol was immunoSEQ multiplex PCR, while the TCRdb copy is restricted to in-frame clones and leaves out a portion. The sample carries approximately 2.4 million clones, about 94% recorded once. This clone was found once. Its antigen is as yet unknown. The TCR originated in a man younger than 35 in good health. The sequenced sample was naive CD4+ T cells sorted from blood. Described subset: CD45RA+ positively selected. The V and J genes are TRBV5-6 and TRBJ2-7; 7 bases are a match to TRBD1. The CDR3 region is CASSWGQNYEQYF. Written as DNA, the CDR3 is TGTGCCAGCAGCTGGGGACAGAACTACGAGCAGTACTTC.